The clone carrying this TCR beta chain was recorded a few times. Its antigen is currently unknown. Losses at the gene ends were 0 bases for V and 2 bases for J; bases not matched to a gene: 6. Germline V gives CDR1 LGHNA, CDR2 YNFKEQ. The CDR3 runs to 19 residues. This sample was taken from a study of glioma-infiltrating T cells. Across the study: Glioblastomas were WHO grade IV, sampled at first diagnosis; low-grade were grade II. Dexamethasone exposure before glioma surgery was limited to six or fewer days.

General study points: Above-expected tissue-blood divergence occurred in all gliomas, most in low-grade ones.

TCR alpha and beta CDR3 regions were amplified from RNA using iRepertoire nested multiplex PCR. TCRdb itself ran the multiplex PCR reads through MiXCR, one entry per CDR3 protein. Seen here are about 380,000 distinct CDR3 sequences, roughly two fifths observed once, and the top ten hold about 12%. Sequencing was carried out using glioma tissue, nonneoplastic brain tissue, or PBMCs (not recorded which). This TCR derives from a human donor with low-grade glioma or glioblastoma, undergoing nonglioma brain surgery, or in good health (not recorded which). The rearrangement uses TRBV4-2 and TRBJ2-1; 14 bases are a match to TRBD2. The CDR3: CASSQDRLAGGPTYNEQFF. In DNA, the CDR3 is TGTGCCAGCAGCCAAGACCGACTAGCGGGAGGGCCTACCTACAATGAGCAGTTCTTC.